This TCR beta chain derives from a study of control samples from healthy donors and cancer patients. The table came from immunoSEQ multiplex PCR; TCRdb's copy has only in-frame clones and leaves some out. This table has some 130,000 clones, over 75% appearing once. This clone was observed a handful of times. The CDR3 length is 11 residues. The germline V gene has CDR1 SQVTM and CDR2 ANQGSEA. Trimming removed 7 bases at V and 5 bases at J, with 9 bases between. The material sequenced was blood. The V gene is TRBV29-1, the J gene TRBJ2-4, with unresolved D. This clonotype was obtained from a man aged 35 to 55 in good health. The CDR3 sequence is CSAEHENIQYF. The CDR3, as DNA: TGCAGCGCGGAACATGAAAACATTCAGTACTTC.